The source of this T cell receptor (beta chain) is a study of blood T cells in healthy people across ages. Overall study results and limits: Long-lived donors carried more naive CD4+ cells and greater diversity than aged donors.

Through a sample-barcoded 5' primer and a J-beta primer mix, a second PCR was run for roughly 7 to 11 cycles. From each sample, at least 2.5 million paired-end reads containing CDR3 were obtained. TCRdb independently ran MiXCR on the 5' RACE reads; one entry per CDR3 protein. Of about 800,000 distinct CDR3 sequences detected, 58% appear once; the ten largest clones hold about 20%. Note on this clonotype: Its antigen is currently unknown.

CDR1 is GTSNPN, CDR2 SVGIG, per germline (reference sequence). This CDR3 contains 14 residues. V was cut by 1 base and J by 3 bases, with 10 bases left in between. Sample: blood. The J gene is TRBJ2-1, the V gene TRBV30; D unresolved. This sequence was found in a young man in good health. CDR3 nucleotides: TGTGCCTGGAGTGGGAAGCAGGTCTACAATGAGCAGTTCTTC. Amino acid sequence: CAWSGKQVYNEQFF.